This T cell receptor (beta chain) was found in a study of graft-versus-host responses after intestinal transplantation. V was clipped by 1 base and J by 0 bases, with 12 bases between them. Germline CDR1 MGHRA, CDR2 YSYEKL. This CDR3 comprises 16 residues. A remark on this clone: Its antigen remains unknown.

Sequenced by immunoSEQ multiplex PCR; TCRdb stores in-frame clones only, minus some. The repertoire includes tens of thousands of clones, 80% to 90% of them detected once, and just under 2.5% sits in the top ten. The clonotype comes from a human donor who received an intestinal transplant. The chain carries TRBV4-1 and TRBJ1-1; weak D call: TRBD1 (6 bases). Sequencing used unstimulated CD8+ T cells sorted from spleen or lymph node cells, obtained before intestinal transplant. This CDR3 reads CASSQVAGTLNTEAFF. The CDR3 nucleotides read TGCGCCAGCAGCCAAGTCGCCGGGACACTGAACACTGAAGCTTTCTTT.